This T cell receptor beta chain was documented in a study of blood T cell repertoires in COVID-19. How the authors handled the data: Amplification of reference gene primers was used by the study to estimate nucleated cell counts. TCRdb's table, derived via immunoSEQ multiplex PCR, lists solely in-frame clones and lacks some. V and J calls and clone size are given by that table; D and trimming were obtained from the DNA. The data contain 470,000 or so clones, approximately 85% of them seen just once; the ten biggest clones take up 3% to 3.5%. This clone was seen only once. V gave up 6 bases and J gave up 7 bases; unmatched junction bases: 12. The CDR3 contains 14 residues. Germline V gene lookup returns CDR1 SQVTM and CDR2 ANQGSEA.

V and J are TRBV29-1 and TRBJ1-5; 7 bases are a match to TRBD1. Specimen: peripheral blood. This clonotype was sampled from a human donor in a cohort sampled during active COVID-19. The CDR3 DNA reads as TGCAGCGTCCAATTGACAGGGCTAAACCAGCCCCAGCATTTT. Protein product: CSVQLTGLNQPQHF. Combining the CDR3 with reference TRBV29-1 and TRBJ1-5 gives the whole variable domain SAVISQKPSRDICQRGTSLTIQCQVDSQVTMMFWYRQQPGQSLTLIATANQGSEATYESGFVIDKFPISRPNLTFSTLTVSNMSPEDSSIYLCSVQLTGLNQPQHFGDGTRLSIL.